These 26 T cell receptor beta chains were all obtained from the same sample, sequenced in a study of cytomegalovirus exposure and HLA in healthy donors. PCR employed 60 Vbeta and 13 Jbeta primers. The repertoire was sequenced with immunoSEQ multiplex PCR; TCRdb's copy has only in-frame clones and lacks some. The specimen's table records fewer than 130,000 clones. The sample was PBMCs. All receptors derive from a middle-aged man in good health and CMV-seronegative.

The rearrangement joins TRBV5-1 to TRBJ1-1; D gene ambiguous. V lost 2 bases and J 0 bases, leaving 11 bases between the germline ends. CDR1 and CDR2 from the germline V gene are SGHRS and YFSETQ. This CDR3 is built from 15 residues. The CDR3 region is CASSLLGTMNTEAFF. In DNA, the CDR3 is TGCGCCAGCAGCTTATTAGGAACTATGAACACTGAAGCTTTCTTT.

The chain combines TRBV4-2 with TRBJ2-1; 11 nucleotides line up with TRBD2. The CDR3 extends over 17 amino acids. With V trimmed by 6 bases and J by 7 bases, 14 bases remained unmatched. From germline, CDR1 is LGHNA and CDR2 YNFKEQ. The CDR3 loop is CASSIIGLAGGQNEQFF. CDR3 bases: TGTGCCAGCAGTATCATTGGGCTAGCGGGAGGCCAGAATGAGCAGTTCTTC.

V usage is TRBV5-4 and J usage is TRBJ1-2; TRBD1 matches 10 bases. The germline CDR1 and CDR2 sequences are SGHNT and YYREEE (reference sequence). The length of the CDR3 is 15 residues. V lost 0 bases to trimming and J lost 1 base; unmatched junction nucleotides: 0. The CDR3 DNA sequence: TGTGCCAGCAGCTTGGGGACAGGGGGTAACTATGGCTACACCTTC. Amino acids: CASSLGTGGNYGYTF. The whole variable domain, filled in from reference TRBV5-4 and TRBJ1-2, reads ETGVTQSPTHLIKTRGQQVTLRCSSQSGHNTVSWYQQALGQGPQFIFQYYREEENGRGNFPPRFSGLQFPNYSSELNVNALELDDSALYLCASSLGTGGNYGYTFGSGTRLTVV.

The CDR3 reads CATSRETTGEYGYTF. CDR3 bases: TGTGCCACCAGCAGAGAGACCACCGGGGAGTATGGCTACACCTTC. The chain joins TRBV15 to TRBJ1-2, with unresolved D. The CDR3 is made up of 15 amino acids. In germline, CDR1 is LNHNV, CDR2 YYDKDF (reference sequence). V gave up 0 bases and J gave up 5 bases, with 13 bases separating them.

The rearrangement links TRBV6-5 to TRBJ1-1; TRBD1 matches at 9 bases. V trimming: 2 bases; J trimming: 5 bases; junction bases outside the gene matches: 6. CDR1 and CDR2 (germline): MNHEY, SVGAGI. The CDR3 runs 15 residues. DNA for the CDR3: TGTGCCAGCAGTTACGTAGGGACAGGGAGGACTGAAGCTTTCTTT. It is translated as CASSYVGTGRTEAFF.

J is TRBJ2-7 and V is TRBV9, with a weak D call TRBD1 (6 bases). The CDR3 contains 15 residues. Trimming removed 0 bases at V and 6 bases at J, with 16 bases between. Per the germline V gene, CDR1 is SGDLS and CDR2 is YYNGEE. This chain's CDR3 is CASSVVGTPNGEQYF. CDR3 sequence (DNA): TGTGCCAGCAGCGTAGTAGGGACACCGAACGGCGAGCAGTACTTC.

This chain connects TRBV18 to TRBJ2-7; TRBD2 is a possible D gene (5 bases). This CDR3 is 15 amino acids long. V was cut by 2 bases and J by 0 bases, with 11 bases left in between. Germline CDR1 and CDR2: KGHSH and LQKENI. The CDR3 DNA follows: TGTGCCAGCTCACCAGTGGGGAGAGGCTCCTACGAGCAGTACTTC. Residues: CASSPVGRGSYEQYF.

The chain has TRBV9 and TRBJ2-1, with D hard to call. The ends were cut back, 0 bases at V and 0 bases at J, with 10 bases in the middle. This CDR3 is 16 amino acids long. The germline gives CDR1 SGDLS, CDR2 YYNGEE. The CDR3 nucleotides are TGTGCCAGCAGCGTAGATCCTCGCAGCTCCTACAATGAGCAGTTCTTC. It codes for CASSVDPRSSYNEQFF.

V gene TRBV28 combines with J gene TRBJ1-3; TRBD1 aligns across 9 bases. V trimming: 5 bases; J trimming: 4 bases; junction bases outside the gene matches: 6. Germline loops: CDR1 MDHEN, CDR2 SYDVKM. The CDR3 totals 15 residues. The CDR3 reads CASSRRTGAGNTIYF. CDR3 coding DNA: TGTGCCAGCAGTAGGCGGACAGGGGCGGGAAACACCATATATTTT.

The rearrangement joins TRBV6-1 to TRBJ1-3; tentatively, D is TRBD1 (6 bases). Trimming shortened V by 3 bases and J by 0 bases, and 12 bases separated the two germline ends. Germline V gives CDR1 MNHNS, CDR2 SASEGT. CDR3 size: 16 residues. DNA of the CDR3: TGTGCCAGCAGTGATACAGGGCCCCACTCTGGAAACACCATATATTTT. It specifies CASSDTGPHSGNTIYF.

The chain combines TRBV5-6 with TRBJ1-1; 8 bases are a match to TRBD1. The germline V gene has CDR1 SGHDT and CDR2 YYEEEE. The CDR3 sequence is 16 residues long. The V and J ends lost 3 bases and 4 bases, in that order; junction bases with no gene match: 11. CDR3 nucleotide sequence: TGTGCCAGCAGCTCCGGGACAGGAAACACGGGCACTGAAGCTTTCTTT. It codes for CASSSGTGNTGTEAFF. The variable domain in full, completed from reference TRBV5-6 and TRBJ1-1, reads DAGVTQSPTHLIKTRGQQVTLRCSPKSGHDTVSWYQQALGQGPQFIFQYYEEEERQRGNFPDRFSGHQFPNYSSELNVNALLLGDSALYLCASSSGTGNTGTEAFFGQGTRLTVV.

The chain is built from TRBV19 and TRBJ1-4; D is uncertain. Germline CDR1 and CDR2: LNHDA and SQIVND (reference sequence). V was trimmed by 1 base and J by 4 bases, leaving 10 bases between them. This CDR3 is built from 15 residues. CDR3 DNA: TGTGCCAGTAGTATAGTCCGAGATAGTAATGAAAAACTGTTTTTT. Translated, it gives CASSIVRDSNEKLFF.

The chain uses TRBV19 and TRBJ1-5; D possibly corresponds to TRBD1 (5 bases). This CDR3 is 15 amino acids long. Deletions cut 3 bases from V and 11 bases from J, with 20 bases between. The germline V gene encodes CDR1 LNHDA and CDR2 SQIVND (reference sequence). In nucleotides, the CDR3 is TGTGCCAGTAGTATCGGAGGGGCCCACGAGGAAACCCAGCATTTT. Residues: CASSIGGAHEETQHF.

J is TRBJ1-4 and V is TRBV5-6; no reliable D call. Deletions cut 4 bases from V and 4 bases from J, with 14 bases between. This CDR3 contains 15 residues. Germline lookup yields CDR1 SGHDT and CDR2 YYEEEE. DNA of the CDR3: TGTGCCAGCAGCATAATGTTGGCGGGTAATGAAAAACTGTTTTTT. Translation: CASSIMLAGNEKLFF.

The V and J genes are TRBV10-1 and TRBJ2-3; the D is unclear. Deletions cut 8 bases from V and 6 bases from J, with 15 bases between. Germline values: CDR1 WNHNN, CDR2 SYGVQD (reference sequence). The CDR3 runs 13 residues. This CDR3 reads CASGVTGLDTQYF. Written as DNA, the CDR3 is TGCGCCAGCGGAGTCACCGGGTTGGATACGCAGTATTTT.

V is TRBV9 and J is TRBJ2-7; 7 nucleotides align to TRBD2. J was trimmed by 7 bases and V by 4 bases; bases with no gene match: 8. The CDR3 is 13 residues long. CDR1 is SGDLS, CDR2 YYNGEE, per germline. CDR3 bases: TGTGCCAGCAGCCCCCGGACCGGGGGGGAGCAGTACTTC. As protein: CASSPRTGGEQYF.

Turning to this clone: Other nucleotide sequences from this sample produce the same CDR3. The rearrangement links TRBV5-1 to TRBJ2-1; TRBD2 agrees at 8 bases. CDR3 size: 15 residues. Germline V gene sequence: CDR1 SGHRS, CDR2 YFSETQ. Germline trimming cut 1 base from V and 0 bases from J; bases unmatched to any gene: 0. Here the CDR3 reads CASSLSGSSYNEQFF. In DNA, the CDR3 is TGCGCCAGCAGCTTGAGCGGGAGCTCCTACAATGAGCAGTTCTTC.

CDR3 sequence reads: CAWSVPPTGNTNPYEQYF. The CDR3 DNA is TGTGCCTGGAGCGTCCCCCCGACAGGAAATACGAACCCCTACGAGCAGTACTTC. The chain links TRBV30 to TRBJ2-7, with a tentative D call TRBD1 (6 bases). V gave up 3 bases and J gave up 2 bases, with 26 bases separating them. The CDR3 length is 18 residues. Germline CDR1 reads GTSNPN; CDR2 reads SVGIG (reference sequence).

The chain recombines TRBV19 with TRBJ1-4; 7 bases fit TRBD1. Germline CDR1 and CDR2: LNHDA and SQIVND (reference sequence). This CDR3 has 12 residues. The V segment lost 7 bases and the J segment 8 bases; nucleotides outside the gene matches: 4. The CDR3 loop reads CASTRTGEKLFF. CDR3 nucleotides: TGTGCCAGTACCAGGACAGGAGAAAAACTGTTTTTT.

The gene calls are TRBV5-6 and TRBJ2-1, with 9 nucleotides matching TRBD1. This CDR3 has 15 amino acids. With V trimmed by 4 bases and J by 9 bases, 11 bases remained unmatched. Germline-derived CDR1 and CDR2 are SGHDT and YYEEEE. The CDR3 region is CASSGSGTGNLEQFF. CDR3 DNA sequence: TGTGCCAGCAGCGGATCCGGGACAGGGAATCTTGAGCAGTTCTTC.

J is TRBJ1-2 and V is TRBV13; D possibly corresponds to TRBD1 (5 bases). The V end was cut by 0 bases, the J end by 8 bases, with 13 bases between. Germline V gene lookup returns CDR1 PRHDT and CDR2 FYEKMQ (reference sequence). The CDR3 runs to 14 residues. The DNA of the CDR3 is TGTGCCAGCAGCTTAGGGGGGGGTTTGAAAGGCTACACCTTC. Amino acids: CASSLGGGLKGYTF. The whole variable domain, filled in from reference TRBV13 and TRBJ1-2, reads AAGVIQSPRHLIKEKRETATLKCYPIPRHDTVYWYQQGPGQDPQFLISFYEKMQSDKGSIPDRFSAQQFSDYHSELNMSSLELGDSALYFCASSLGGGLKGYTFGSGTRLTVV.

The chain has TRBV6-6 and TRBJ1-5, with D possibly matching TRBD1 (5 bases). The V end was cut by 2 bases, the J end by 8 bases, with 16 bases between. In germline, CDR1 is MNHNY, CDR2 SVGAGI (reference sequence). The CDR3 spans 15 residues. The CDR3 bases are TGTGCCAGCAGTTACGGGGCCCCGCAGGTGGAGCCCCAGCATTTT. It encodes CASSYGAPQVEPQHF.

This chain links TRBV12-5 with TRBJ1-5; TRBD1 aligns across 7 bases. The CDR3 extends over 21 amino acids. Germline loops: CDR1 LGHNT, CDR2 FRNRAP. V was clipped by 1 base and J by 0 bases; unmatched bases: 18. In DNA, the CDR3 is TGTGCTAGTGGTTTGGCCTCGGGGGACAGAATAGGCGTAAGTAGCAATCAGCCCCAGCATTTT. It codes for CASGLASGDRIGVSSNQPQHF.

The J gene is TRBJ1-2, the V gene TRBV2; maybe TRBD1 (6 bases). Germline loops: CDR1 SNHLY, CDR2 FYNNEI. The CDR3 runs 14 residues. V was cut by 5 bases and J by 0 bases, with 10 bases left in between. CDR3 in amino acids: CASSPDSTNYGYTF. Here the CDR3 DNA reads TGTGCCAGCAGTCCGGACAGTACTAACTATGGCTACACCTTC.

CDR3 DNA sequence: TGCGCCAGCAGTGATGGGAGGAGCGCCTACGAGCAGTACTTC. Translated: CASSDGRSAYEQYF. The chain has TRBV10-2 and TRBJ2-7; D is perhaps TRBD2 (6 bases). This CDR3 is built from 14 residues. Trimming stripped 3 bases from V and 2 bases from J, with 11 bases between. CDR1 and CDR2 (germline): WSHSY, SAAADI.

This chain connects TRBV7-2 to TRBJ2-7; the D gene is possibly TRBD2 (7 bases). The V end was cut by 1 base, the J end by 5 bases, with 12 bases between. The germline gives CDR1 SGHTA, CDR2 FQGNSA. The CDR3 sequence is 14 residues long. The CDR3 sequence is CASSLVGGAHEQYF. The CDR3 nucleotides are TGTGCCAGCAGCTTAGTTGGGGGGGCCCACGAGCAGTACTTC.